This T cell receptor (beta chain) was identified during a study of blood T cell repertoires in COVID-19. Study-wide background: Material from acute and convalescent COVID-19 was sourced from the United States, Italy and Spain. T cells, B-cell-depleted T cells, or PBMCs supplied cDNA or gDNA.

TCRdb's copy holds only in-frame clones and misses some; the assay was immunoSEQ multiplex PCR. Here the sample spans over 80,000 clones, approximately 91% being singletons. Unmatched junction bases numbered 8, after V lost 6 bases and J lost 1 base. Germline V gene data show CDR1 as LNHDA and CDR2 as SQIVND (reference sequence). The CDR3 length is 16 residues. This TCR was sampled from a human donor with active COVID-19. The donor label of this sample is uncertain. Sequenced material: peripheral blood. The V and J genes are TRBV19 and TRBJ2-3; the match to TRBD2 covers 9 bases. This CDR3 is CASRTSRGGGTDTQYF. CDR3 sequence (DNA): TGTGCCAGTAGAACTTCACGCGGGGGGGGCACAGATACGCAGTATTTT.